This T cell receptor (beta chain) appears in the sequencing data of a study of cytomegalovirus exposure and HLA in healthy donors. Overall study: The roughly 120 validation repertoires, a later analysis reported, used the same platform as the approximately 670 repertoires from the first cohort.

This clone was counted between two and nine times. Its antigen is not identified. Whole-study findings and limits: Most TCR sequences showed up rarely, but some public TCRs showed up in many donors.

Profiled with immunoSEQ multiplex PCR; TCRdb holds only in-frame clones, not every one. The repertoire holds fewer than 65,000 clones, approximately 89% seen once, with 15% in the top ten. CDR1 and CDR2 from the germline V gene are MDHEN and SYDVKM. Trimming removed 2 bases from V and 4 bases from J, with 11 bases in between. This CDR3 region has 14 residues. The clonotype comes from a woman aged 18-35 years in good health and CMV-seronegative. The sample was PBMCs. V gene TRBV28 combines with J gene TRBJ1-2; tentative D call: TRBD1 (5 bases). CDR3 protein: CASSLIQGVYGYTF. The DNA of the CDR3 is TGTGCCAGCAGTTTAATCCAGGGCGTCTATGGCTACACCTTC.